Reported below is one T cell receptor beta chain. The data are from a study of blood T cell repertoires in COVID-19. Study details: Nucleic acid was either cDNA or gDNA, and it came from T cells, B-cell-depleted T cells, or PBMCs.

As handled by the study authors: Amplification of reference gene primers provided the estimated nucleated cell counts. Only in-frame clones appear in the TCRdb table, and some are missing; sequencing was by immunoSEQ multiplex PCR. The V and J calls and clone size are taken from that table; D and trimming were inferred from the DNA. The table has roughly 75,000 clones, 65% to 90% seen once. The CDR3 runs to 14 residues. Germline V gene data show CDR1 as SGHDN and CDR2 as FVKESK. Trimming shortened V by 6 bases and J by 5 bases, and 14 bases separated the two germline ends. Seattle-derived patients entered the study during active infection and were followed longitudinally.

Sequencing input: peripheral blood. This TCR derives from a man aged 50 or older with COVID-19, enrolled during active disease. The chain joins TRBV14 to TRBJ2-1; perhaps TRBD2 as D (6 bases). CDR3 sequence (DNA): TGTGCCAGCAGTTACCTTGGGACTGACAATGAGCAGTTCTTC. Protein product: CASSYLGTDNEQFF.